This TCR beta chain was sequenced during a study of CD8 T cells in Susac syndrome. Across the whole study: Of the sequenced Susac syndrome patients, six had active disease and about eight were in remission. Patients with Susac syndrome, at blood draw, were therapy-naive, on corticosteroids, or on intravenous immunoglobulin alone.

RNA in amounts of roughly 0.5 to 1 ug was reverse transcribed with random hexamers. Coverage of TCR beta CDR3 amplification by immunoSEQ multiplex PCR extended to 54 Vbeta and 13 Jbeta. TCRdb called the immunoSEQ multiplex PCR reads again in MiXCR, with one record for every CDR3 protein. The repertoire holds 110,000 to 150,000 distinct CDR3 sequences, with around 95% as singletons. V was clipped by 1 base and J by 7 bases, with 11 bases between them. This CDR3 contains 15 residues. Each Susac syndrome patient had definite or probable disease by recently defined criteria. The sample was CD4+ T cells from PBMCs. The source of this sequence is a human donor with Susac syndrome. This chain joins TRBV12-3 or TRBV12-4 and TRBJ1-6; D gene unclear. CDR3 amino acids: CASSLGARANSPLHF. The CDR3 coding sequence is TGTGCCAGCAGTTTAGGGGCCAGAGCGAATTCACCCCTCCACTTT.